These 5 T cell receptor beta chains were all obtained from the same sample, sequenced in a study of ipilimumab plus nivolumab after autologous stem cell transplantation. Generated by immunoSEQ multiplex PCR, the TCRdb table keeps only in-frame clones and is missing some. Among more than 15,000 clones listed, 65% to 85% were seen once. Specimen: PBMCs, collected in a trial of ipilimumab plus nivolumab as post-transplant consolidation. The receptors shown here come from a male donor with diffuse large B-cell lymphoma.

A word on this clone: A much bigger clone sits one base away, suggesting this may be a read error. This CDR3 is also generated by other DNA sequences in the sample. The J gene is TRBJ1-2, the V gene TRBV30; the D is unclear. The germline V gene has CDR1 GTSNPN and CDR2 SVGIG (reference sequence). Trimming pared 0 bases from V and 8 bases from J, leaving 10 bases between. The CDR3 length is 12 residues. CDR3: CAWSVGPLGYTF. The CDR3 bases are TGTGCCTGGAGTGTAGGGCCTTTGGGCTACACCTTC.

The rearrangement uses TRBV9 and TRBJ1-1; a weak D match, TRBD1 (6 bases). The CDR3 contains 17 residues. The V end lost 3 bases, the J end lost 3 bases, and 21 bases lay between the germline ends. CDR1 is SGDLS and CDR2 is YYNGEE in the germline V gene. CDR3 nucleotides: TGTGCCAGCAGCGCCATTTCACAGGGTAGCCTTGACACTGAAGCTTTCTTT. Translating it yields CASSAISQGSLDTEAFF.

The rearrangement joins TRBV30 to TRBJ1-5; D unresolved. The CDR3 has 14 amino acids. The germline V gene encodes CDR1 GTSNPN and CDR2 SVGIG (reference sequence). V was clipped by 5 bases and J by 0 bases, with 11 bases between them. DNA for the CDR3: TGTGCCTGGGGACGGGCCTATAGCAATCAGCCCCAGCATTTT. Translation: CAWGRAYSNQPQHF.

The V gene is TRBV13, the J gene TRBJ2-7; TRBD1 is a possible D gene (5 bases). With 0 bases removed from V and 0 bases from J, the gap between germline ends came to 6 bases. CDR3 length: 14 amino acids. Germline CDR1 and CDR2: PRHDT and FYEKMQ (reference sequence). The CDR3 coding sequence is TGTGCCAGCAGCTTAGGCAGGGTCTCCTACGAGCAGTACTTC. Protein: CASSLGRVSYEQYF.

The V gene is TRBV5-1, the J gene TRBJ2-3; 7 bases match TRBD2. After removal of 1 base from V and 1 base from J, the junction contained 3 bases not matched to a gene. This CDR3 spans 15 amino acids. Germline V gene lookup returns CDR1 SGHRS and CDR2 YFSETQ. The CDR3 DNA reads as TGCGCCAGCAGCTTGCCAGCGGGGCGCACAGATACGCAGTATTTT. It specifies CASSLPAGRTDTQYF.